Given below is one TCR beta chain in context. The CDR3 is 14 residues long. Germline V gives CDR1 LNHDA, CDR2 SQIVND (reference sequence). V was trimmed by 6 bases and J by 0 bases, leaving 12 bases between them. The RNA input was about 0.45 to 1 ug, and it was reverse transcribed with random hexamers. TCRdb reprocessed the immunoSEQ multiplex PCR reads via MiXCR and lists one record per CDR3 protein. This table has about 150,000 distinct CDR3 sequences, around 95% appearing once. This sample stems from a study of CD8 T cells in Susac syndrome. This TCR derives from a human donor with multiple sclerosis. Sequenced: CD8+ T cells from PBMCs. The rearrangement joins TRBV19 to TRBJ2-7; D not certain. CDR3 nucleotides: TGTGCCAGTAGACCGACCGACCGCTCCTACGAGCAGTACTTC. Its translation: CASRPTDRSYEQYF.